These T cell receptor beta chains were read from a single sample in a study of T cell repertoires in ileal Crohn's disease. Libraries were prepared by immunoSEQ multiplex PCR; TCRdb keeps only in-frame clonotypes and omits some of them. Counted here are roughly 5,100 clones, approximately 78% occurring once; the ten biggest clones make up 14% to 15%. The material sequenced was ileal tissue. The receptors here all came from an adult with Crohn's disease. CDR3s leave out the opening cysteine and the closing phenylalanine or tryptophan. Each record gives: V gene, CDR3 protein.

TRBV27	ATSVGGPLGGYT
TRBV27	ASRTGGNSYEQY
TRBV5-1	ASSPDTSGRQPQH
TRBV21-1	ASNSGQGKGYT
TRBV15	ATTFRGVGYGYT
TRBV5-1	ASSWGRTLYLANYGYT
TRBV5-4	ASSSRGINYGYT
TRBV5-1	ASSQPQGNEQF
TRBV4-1	ASSLGQPNQPQH
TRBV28	ASREGQGGQPQH
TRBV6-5	ASSRYQSKGNTIY
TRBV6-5	ASSSQGFGNYGYT
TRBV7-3	ASSLLAFTDTQY
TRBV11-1	ASSFGLSTEAF
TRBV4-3	ASSQGPPRAGGTEAF
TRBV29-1	SVGLAGSSYEQY